This entry is about one T cell receptor (beta chain). Its specificity is unknown. These data belong to a study of cytomegalovirus exposure and HLA in healthy donors. The PCR had 60 Vbeta and 13 Jbeta primers. Clones were read by immunoSEQ multiplex PCR, and TCRdb kept only the in-frame ones, dropping some. This table has 75,000 to 95,000 clones, approximately 79% appearing once. General study points: Further analysis, carried out later, found HLA-associated TCR beta chains more clonally expanded than equally common other chains.

Germline V CDR1 and CDR2: SGHNT, YYREEE (reference sequence). The J segment lost 5 bases and the V segment lost 0 bases, leaving 1 base of the junction unmatched. This CDR3 is built from 15 residues. The V gene is TRBV5-4, the J gene TRBJ2-1; TRBD2 matches 11 bases. This TCR derives from a human donor in good health. The sequenced sample consisted of PBMCs. As DNA, the CDR3 is TGTGCCAGCAGCTTGGTAGCGGGGGGGAACAATGAGCAGTTCTTC. Translating it yields CASSLVAGGNNEQFF.